Following are 28 T cell receptor beta chains from one sample sequenced in a study of blood T cell repertoires in COVID-19. Assay used: immunoSEQ multiplex PCR; TCRdb lists only in-frame clones, some missing. Among some 220,000 clones, roughly 80% were seen once, and the ten largest hold 5.5% to 7.5%. The sequenced material came from peripheral blood. These TCRs come from a woman aged 55-70 years with active or convalescent COVID-19.

The chain recombines TRBV10-3 with TRBJ2-1; 9 bases map to TRBD2. With V trimmed by 0 bases and J by 7 bases, 10 bases remained unmatched. CDR3 length: 17 amino acids. Per the germline V gene, CDR1 is ENHRY and CDR2 is SYGVKD. CDR3 in amino acids: CAISESTGSGGDNEQFF. The CDR3 nucleotides are TGTGCCATCAGTGAGTCGACGGGTAGCGGGGGTGATAATGAGCAGTTCTTC.

The chain uses TRBV3-1 (or the pseudogene TRBV3-2) and TRBJ2-6; TRBD2 aligns across 9 bases. Germline values: CDR1 LGHDT, CDR2 YNNKEL (reference sequence). The CDR3 is 17 amino acids. The trim removed 4 bases at V and 4 bases at J, leaving 8 bases unmatched. This chain's CDR3 is CASSPWREGSGANVLTF. In DNA, the CDR3 is TGTGCCAGCAGCCCGTGGCGGGAGGGTTCGGGGGCCAACGTCCTGACTTTC.

J is TRBJ2-2 and V is TRBV24-1; 8 bases agree with TRBD2. This CDR3 region has 19 residues. J gave up 1 base and V 3 bases, and 12 bases lay outside the gene matches. Germline V gene lookup returns CDR1 KGHDR and CDR2 SFDVKD. The CDR3 here is CATSDPREGSGGNTGELFF. CDR3 nucleotides: TGTGCCACCAGTGATCCCCGCGAGGGGAGCGGGGGGAACACCGGGGAGCTGTTTTTT.

This clone was recorded only once. The chain has TRBV5-5 and TRBJ2-3; TRBD2 aligns across 10 bases. The germline gives CDR1 SGHKS, CDR2 YYEKEE (reference sequence). The CDR3 loop spans 15 amino acids. V trimming: 3 bases; J trimming: 2 bases; junction bases outside the gene matches: 3. CDR3 amino acids: CASSSSGRATDTQYF. DNA for the CDR3: TGTGCCAGCAGCTCGAGCGGGAGGGCCACAGATACGCAGTATTTT. The full variable domain, rest sourced from reference TRBV5-5 and TRBJ2-3, is DAGVTQSPTHLIKTRGQQVTLRCSPISGHKSVSWYQQVLGQGPQFIFQYYEKEERGRGNFPDRFSARQFPNYSSELNVNALLLGDSALYLCASSSSGRATDTQYFGPGTRLTVL.

The rearrangement uses TRBV7-9 and TRBJ2-2; 7 bases line up with TRBD2. From germline, CDR1 is SEHNR and CDR2 FQNEAQ (reference sequence). J lost 0 bases, V lost 5 bases, and 9 bases had no gene match. The CDR3 totals 17 residues. The chain's CDR3 is CASSPRGEGPNTGELFF. CDR3 sequence (DNA): TGTGCCAGCAGCCCCCGTGGGGAGGGCCCGAACACCGGGGAGCTGTTTTTT.

A single count supports this clone. CDR3 DNA: TGTGCCAGCAGCCCACCGTCTAGGGGTGAGCAGTTCTTC. Translated: CASSPPSRGEQFF. V is TRBV28 and J is TRBJ2-1, with D maybe TRBD1 (5 bases). Per germline, CDR1 MDHEN and CDR2 SYDVKM. Trimming took off 6 bases at V and 9 bases at J, with 15 bases between the two ends. The CDR3 length is 13 residues.

The chain recombines TRBV19 with TRBJ2-7; a possible D gene is TRBD1 (5 bases). Trimming removed 1 base from V and 6 bases from J, with 10 bases in between. Germline V gene data show CDR1 as LNHDA and CDR2 as SQIVND (reference sequence). This CDR3 is built from 13 residues. CDR3 protein: CASSIGGTGEQYF. The DNA of the CDR3 is TGTGCCAGTAGTATAGGAGGAACAGGCGAGCAGTACTTC.

The CDR3 sequence is CASSLDLAANEQFF. CDR3 nucleotide sequence: TGCGCCAGCAGCTTGGATCTAGCGGCCAATGAGCAGTTCTTC. The rearrangement uses TRBV5-1 and TRBJ2-1, with 7 nucleotides matching TRBD2. Per germline, CDR1 SGHRS and CDR2 YFSETQ. Trimming took 0 bases from V and 6 from J; bases not matched to a gene: 3. The CDR3 is made up of 14 amino acids.

This chain joins TRBV11-2 and TRBJ2-1; 10 positions match TRBD2. Germline V gives CDR1 SGHAT, CDR2 FQNNGV. Germline trimming cut 3 bases from V and 10 bases from J; bases unmatched to any gene: 9. This CDR3 spans 15 amino acids. The CDR3 nucleotides read TGTGCCAGCAGCTTCCCTAGCGGGGGATTACGGGAGCAGTTCTTC. Protein product: CASSFPSGGLREQFF. The full variable domain, its missing parts supplied by reference TRBV11-2 and TRBJ2-1, is EAGVAQSPRYKIIEKRQSVAFWCNPISGHATLYWYQQILGQGPKLLIQFQNNGVVDDSQLPKDRFSAERLKGVDSTLKIQPAKLEDSAVYLCASSFPSGGLREQFFGPGTRLTVL.

The chain is built from TRBV5-1 and TRBJ2-2; maybe TRBD2 (5 bases). V lost 0 bases and J 0 bases, leaving 12 bases between the germline ends. This CDR3 contains 17 residues. Germline V lookup: CDR1 SGHRS, CDR2 YFSETQ. The DNA for the CDR3 is TGCGCCAGCAGCTTGGTGACGGACTTCCCGAACACCGGGGAGCTGTTTTTT. It codes for CASSLVTDFPNTGELFF.

V gene TRBV6-6 combines with J gene TRBJ2-7, with D maybe TRBD2 (7 bases). Germline assignment: CDR1 MNHNY and CDR2 SVGAGI (reference sequence). The CDR3 is made up of 15 amino acids. The V and J ends lost 2 bases and 6 bases respectively, with 17 bases between them. DNA of the CDR3: TGTGCCAGCAGTTACGTGGGAGGGGGGGTTCGCGAGCAGTACTTC. It codes for CASSYVGGGVREQYF.

The chain is built from TRBV7-2 and TRBJ2-3; no firm D call. Germline CDR1 reads SGHTA; CDR2 reads FQGNSA. The CDR3 covers 16 residues. V was pared by 1 base and J by 0 bases, with 11 bases between. CDR3 sequence reads: CASSLGQAQSTDTQYF. The CDR3 coding sequence is TGTGCCAGCAGCTTAGGTCAGGCCCAAAGCACAGATACGCAGTATTTT.

For this clone: Other DNA sequences in the same sample also yield this CDR3. The chain couples TRBV7-2 to TRBJ2-3, with TRBD2 matching over 9 bases. Germline assignment: CDR1 SGHTA and CDR2 FQGNSA. After removal of 5 bases from V and 3 bases from J, the junction contained 3 bases not matched to a gene. This CDR3 has 14 residues. For the CDR3, the DNA is TGTGCCAGCAGCCCCGGACTAGCGACAGATACGCAGTATTTT. Translating it yields CASSPGLATDTQYF.

The chain couples TRBV2 to TRBJ2-7; D perhaps matches TRBD2 (6 bases). Germline CDR1 is SNHLY and CDR2 is FYNNEI. The CDR3 sequence is 11 residues long. V gave up 8 bases and J gave up 5 bases, with 10 bases separating them. This CDR3 is CASWRENEQYF. CDR3 in DNA: TGTGCCAGCTGGAGGGAGAACGAGCAGTACTTC.

This clone has a handful of counts. The chain combines TRBV5-1 with TRBJ1-1; TRBD1 aligns across 7 bases. Trimming cost V 8 bases and J 2 bases; bases outside gene matches: 9. This CDR3 is 14 amino acids long. Germline CDR1 reads SGHRS; CDR2 reads YFSETQ. The CDR3 region is CASRQDRTNTEAFF. CDR3 coding DNA: TGCGCCAGTAGACAGGACAGGACAAACACTGAAGCTTTCTTT.

The chain employs TRBV14 and TRBJ2-2, with a possible D match to TRBD1 (5 bases). Germline CDR1 and CDR2: SGHDN and FVKESK. V was clipped by 1 base and J by 4 bases, with 10 bases between them. This CDR3 spans 15 amino acids. Here the CDR3 reads CASSQGQGRTGELFF. For the CDR3, the DNA is TGTGCCAGCAGCCAAGGTCAGGGTCGCACCGGGGAGCTGTTTTTT.

The chain couples TRBV10-2 to TRBJ2-4; 7 nucleotides match TRBD2. This CDR3 region has 14 residues. Per the germline V gene, CDR1 is WSHSY and CDR2 is SAAADI. Losses at the gene ends were 8 bases for V and 7 bases for J; bases not matched to a gene: 11. In nucleotides, the CDR3 is TGCGCCAGCGGGCTGGCGGGAGAGGGGAACATTCAGTACTTC. It is translated as CASGLAGEGNIQYF.

In nucleotides, the CDR3 is TGCAGCGTTGAAACCGGGACAGGGGGCCACGAGCAGTACTTC. Translation gives CSVETGTGGHEQYF. J is TRBJ2-7 and V is TRBV29-1, with 12 bases matching TRBD1. Germline CDR1 SQVTM, CDR2 ANQGSEA. This CDR3 has 14 amino acids. With 2 bases clipped from V and 5 bases from J, the junction kept 4 bases outside the gene matches.

The chain recombines TRBV29-1 with TRBJ1-5, with 7 bases identical to TRBD1. The junction had 10 bases not matched to a gene; V was cut back by 5 bases and J by 9 bases. Germline CDR1 reads SQVTM; CDR2 reads ANQGSEA. The CDR3 is 13 amino acids. CDR3 nucleotide sequence: TGCAGCGTTCACCGACAGGGCCCTCGGCCCCAGCATTTT. Protein sequence: CSVHRQGPRPQHF.

This chain links TRBV6-1 with TRBJ2-7; 9 bases map to TRBD2. This CDR3 is 14 amino acids long. Germline assignment: CDR1 MNHNS and CDR2 SASEGT. V shed 3 bases and J 3 bases; nucleotides not matched to a gene: 3. The CDR3 nucleotides are TGTGCCAGCAGTGACCGGACTAGCGTCTACGAGCAGTACTTC. Residues: CASSDRTSVYEQYF.

The chain employs TRBV7-9 and TRBJ1-2, with 7 bases matching TRBD1. Germline lookup yields CDR1 SEHNR and CDR2 FQNEAQ (reference sequence). CDR3 size: 14 residues. Unmatched junction bases numbered 11, after V lost 7 bases and J lost 6 bases. The CDR3 nucleotides read TGTGCCAGCATCCAACAGGGGTTGGGAGATGGCTACACCTTC. Protein product: CASIQQGLGDGYTF.

The chain joins TRBV6-6 to TRBJ2-1; D is uncertain. The CDR3 is 15 residues long. CDR1 is MNHNY, CDR2 SVGAGI, per germline (reference sequence). The V and J ends lost 4 bases and 2 bases respectively, with 12 bases between them. This chain's CDR3 is CASSSSVAAYNEQFF. For the CDR3, the DNA is TGTGCCAGCAGTTCCAGTGTAGCAGCCTACAATGAGCAGTTCTTC.

This clone was seen only once. V usage is TRBV25-1 and J usage is TRBJ2-3, with 9 positions matching TRBD2. The J segment lost 2 bases and the V segment lost 3 bases, leaving 6 bases of the junction unmatched. CDR1 MGHDK and CDR2 SYGVNS come from the germline V gene. The CDR3 length is 16 residues. The CDR3 sequence: CASSDQREVNTDTQYF. CDR3 sequence (DNA): TGTGCCAGCAGTGATCAGCGGGAGGTGAACACAGATACGCAGTATTTT.

This chain connects TRBV7-9 to TRBJ1-3; tentative D call: TRBD1 (6 bases). Germline CDR1 SEHNR, CDR2 FQNEAQ (reference sequence). The V end was cut by 2 bases, the J end by 6 bases, with 11 bases between. The CDR3 runs 14 residues. CDR3 nucleotides: TGTGCCAGCAGCTTACGGGGGGGCGCAAACACCATATATTTT. The encoded protein is CASSLRGGANTIYF.

This chain joins TRBV28 and TRBJ1-3, with TRBD1 identical over 8 bases. The CDR3 is 15 amino acids. The ends lost 8 bases at V and 4 bases at J; junction bases unmatched: 10. Per germline, CDR1 MDHEN and CDR2 SYDVKM. The CDR3 sequence: CASHRFRGPGNTIYF. The DNA of the CDR3 is TGTGCCAGCCATAGATTCAGGGGGCCAGGAAACACCATATATTTT.

This chain uses TRBV18 with TRBJ2-7; tentative D call: TRBD1 (6 bases). From germline, CDR1 is KGHSH and CDR2 LQKENI. Trimming took off 1 base at V and 2 bases at J, with 18 bases between the two ends. CDR3 length: 17 amino acids. The CDR3 loop is CASSPRVGTPRPYEQYF. In nucleotides, the CDR3 is TGTGCCAGCTCACCACGAGTCGGGACACCTCGGCCCTACGAGCAGTACTTC.

This clone is a singleton in its sample. This chain links TRBV7-2 with TRBJ2-2, with TRBD2 matching over 14 bases. The CDR3 extends over 16 amino acids. Germline trimming cut 5 bases from V and 6 bases from J; bases unmatched to any gene: 5. Germline values: CDR1 SGHTA, CDR2 FQGNSA. CDR3 sequence (DNA): TGTGCCAGCAGCCGGACTAGCGGGGGGCTTGCCGGGGAGCTGTTTTTT. This gives the protein CASSRTSGGLAGELFF.

The V gene is TRBV25-1, the J gene TRBJ2-1, with 7 bases fitting TRBD2. Germline loops: CDR1 MGHDK, CDR2 SYGVNS. This CDR3 comprises 17 residues. Losses at the gene ends were 4 bases for V and 4 bases for J; bases not matched to a gene: 13. The CDR3 loop reads CASSGERWGGRYNEQFF. For the CDR3, the DNA is TGTGCCAGCAGTGGTGAAAGGTGGGGAGGGCGATACAATGAGCAGTTCTTC.